This record concerns one T cell receptor beta chain sequence. Clones were read by immunoSEQ multiplex PCR, and TCRdb kept only the in-frame ones, dropping some. In the table there are some 120,000 clones, around nine tenths of which are singletons. These data originate in a study of blood T cell repertoires in COVID-19. At the level of the study: The United States, Italy and Spain provided the acute and convalescent COVID-19 samples. Nucleic acid was either cDNA or gDNA, and it came from T cells, B-cell-depleted T cells, or PBMCs.

CDR1 SGHTA and CDR2 FQGNSA come from the germline V gene. The CDR3 is made up of 15 amino acids. V lost 8 bases to trimming and J lost 1 base; unmatched junction nucleotides: 7. J is TRBJ1-1 and V is TRBV7-2; 10 bases are shared with TRBD1. Specimen: peripheral blood. The clonotype was recovered from a human donor with active COVID-19. The donor label of this sample is uncertain. CDR3 in amino acids: CASRPTGGGNTEAFF. As DNA, the CDR3 is TGTGCCAGCCGACCGACAGGGGGCGGGAACACTGAAGCTTTCTTT.